The clone carrying this T cell receptor beta chain has only one observation. Germline V gives CDR1 SGHDN, CDR2 FVKESK. J lost 1 base, V lost 0 bases, and 9 bases had no gene match. CDR3 length: 19 residues. This specimen comes from a study of blood T cell repertoires in COVID-19. Across the study: COVID-19 samples, acute and convalescent, were from the United States, Italy and Spain. PBMCs, B-cell-depleted T cells, or T cells were the source of the cDNA or gDNA that made up the material.

As handled by the study authors: Estimates of nucleated cell counts were drawn from the amplification of reference gene primers. Using immunoSEQ multiplex PCR, the repertoire was profiled, and TCRdb retains in-frame clones only, with some absent. The V and J calls and the clone size are those of that table, but D and trimming were determined from the DNA. Among about 180,000 clones listed, 86% were seen once. V gene TRBV14 combines with J gene TRBJ1-6; 7 nucleotides agree with TRBD1. The specimen was peripheral blood. The receptor comes from a woman aged 30 to 39 with active or convalescent COVID-19. CDR3 DNA: TGTGCCAGCAGCCAAGATCGACAGGGTGGTACTTCCTATAATTCACCCCTCCACTTT. Amino acids: CASSQDRQGGTSYNSPLHF. The full variable domain, rest sourced from reference TRBV14 and TRBJ1-6, is EAGVTQFPSHSVIEKGQTVTLRCDPISGHDNLYWYRRVMGKEIKFLLHFVKESKQDESGMPNNRFLAERTGGTYSTLKVQPAELEDSGVYFCASSQDRQGGTSYNSPLHFGNGTRLTVT.